A single sample is the source of the 16 T cell receptor beta chains below, sequenced in a study of T cell responses to AZD1222 COVID-19 vaccine. The data were produced by immunoSEQ multiplex PCR, yet TCRdb's version contains in-frame clones alone and is incomplete. The sample has about 69,000 clones, roughly 80% seen once. Sequences were derived from peripheral blood, sampled 28 days after the second AZD1222 dose. These receptors originate from an adult who received the AZD1222 COVID-19 vaccine.

This rearrangement joins TRBV2 to TRBJ2-5, with a weak D call TRBD1 (5 bases). The V and J ends lost 2 bases and 5 bases respectively, with 15 bases between them. CDR3 length: 15 amino acids. Germline CDR1 is SNHLY and CDR2 is FYNNEI. CDR3 DNA: TGTGCCAGCAGTGAAAGCCTGCAGGGTGGGGAGACCCAGTACTTC. Amino acid sequence: CASSESLQGGETQYF.

This clone showed up just once. The chain is built from TRBV4-3 and TRBJ2-3, with 8 positions matching TRBD1. With V trimmed by 0 bases and J by 3 bases, 5 bases remained unmatched. The germline CDR1 and CDR2 sequences are LGHNA and YSLEER. The CDR3 length is 16 residues. This CDR3 is CASSQDLTGGTDTQYF. The CDR3 DNA follows: TGCGCCAGCAGCCAAGATCTCACAGGGGGGACAGATACGCAGTATTTT.

This sequence joins TRBV11-2 and TRBJ1-5; 9 nucleotides agree with TRBD1. Germline-derived CDR1 and CDR2 are SGHAT and FQNNGV. V was pared by 3 bases and J by 4 bases, with 4 bases of the junction left unmatched. This CDR3 has 15 amino acids. The CDR3 DNA follows: TGTGCCAGCAGCTTCTGGGACAGGGATAATCAGCCCCAGCATTTT. Translation gives CASSFWDRDNQPQHF. Supplemented by reference TRBV11-2 and TRBJ1-5, the full variable domain reads EAGVAQSPRYKIIEKRQSVAFWCNPISGHATLYWYQQILGQGPKLLIQFQNNGVVDDSQLPKDRFSAERLKGVDSTLKIQPAKLEDSAVYLCASSFWDRDNQPQHFGDGTRLSIL.

Only a few counts were recorded for this clone. The chain recombines TRBV7-9 with TRBJ1-1; D may be TRBD1 (5 bases). V was pared by 5 bases and J by 6 bases, with 19 bases between. From germline, CDR1 is SEHNR and CDR2 FQNEAQ (reference sequence). The CDR3 sequence is 15 residues long. CDR3 in amino acids: CASSPKVRVGSEAFF. The CDR3 coding sequence is TGTGCCAGCAGCCCGAAAGTCAGGGTTGGTTCTGAAGCTTTCTTT. Full variable domain (outside the CDR3, taken from reference TRBV7-9 and TRBJ1-1): DTGVSQNPRHKITKRGQNVTFRCDPISEHNRLYWYRQTLGQGPEFLTYFQNEAQLEKSRLLSDRFSAERPKGSFSTLEIQRTEQGDSAMYLCASSPKVRVGSEAFFGQGTRLTVV.

The V call is TRBV5-1, the J call TRBJ2-2; the match to TRBD2 covers 8 bases. CDR3 length equals 15 residues. V gave up 4 bases and J gave up 1 base; unmatched junction bases: 3. The germline CDR1 and CDR2 sequences are SGHRS and YFSETQ. The CDR3 DNA follows: TGCGCCAGCAGCACAGCGGGGGAGAACACCGGGGAGCTGTTTTTT. Its protein is CASSTAGENTGELFF.

For the CDR3, the DNA is TGTGCCAGCAGTCCGCAAGGACAGGGCGCCGCTTTCTTT. It is translated as CASSPQGQGAAFF. This rearrangement joins TRBV6-5 to TRBJ1-1; 8 bases align to TRBD1. The V and J ends lost 5 bases and 11 bases, in that order; junction bases with no gene match: 10. The germline CDR1 and CDR2 sequences are MNHEY and SVGAGI. The CDR3 contains 13 residues.

V and J are TRBV9 and TRBJ2-5, with 13 bases identical to TRBD2. V lost 3 bases and J lost 5; bases outside the gene matches: 7. The V gene's germline CDR1 is SGDLS and CDR2 YYNGEE. The CDR3 loop spans 16 amino acids. The CDR3 here is CASSEKPGLAGETQYF. The CDR3 DNA reads TGTGCCAGCAGCGAAAAGCCGGGACTAGCGGGGGAGACCCAGTACTTC.

The V and J genes are TRBV7-9 and TRBJ1-2; no clear D. The length of the CDR3 is 13 residues. V dropped 3 bases and J dropped 4 bases, with 9 bases sitting between them. CDR1 SEHNR and CDR2 FQNEAQ come from the germline V gene (reference sequence). CDR3 sequence reads: CASSLDGFYGYTF. The CDR3 coding sequence is TGTGCCAGCAGCTTGGACGGATTCTATGGCTACACCTTC.

This clone was recorded once. This chain uses TRBV7-6 with TRBJ1-2; D might be TRBD1 (6 bases). This CDR3 is built from 15 residues. CDR1 is SGHVS and CDR2 is FNYEAQ in the germline V gene. Trimming shortened V by 5 bases and J by 3 bases, and 16 bases separated the two germline ends. CDR3 in amino acids: CASSPRDTRDYGYTF. DNA of the CDR3: TGTGCCAGCAGCCCCCGGGACACTAGGGACTATGGCTACACCTTC.

The rearrangement joins TRBV19 to TRBJ2-3; tentatively, D is TRBD1 or TRBD2 (5 bases each). CDR3 size: 14 residues. CDR1 and CDR2 (germline): LNHDA, SQIVND (reference sequence). The germline V and J ends were trimmed by 6 bases and 2 bases, with 12 bases remaining between them. The CDR3, as DNA: TGTGCCAGTAGGACTTCGGGACCCACAGATACGCAGTATTTT. The encoded protein is CASRTSGPTDTQYF. Variable domain in full (rest from reference TRBV19 and TRBJ2-3): DGGITQSPKYLFRKEGQNVTLSCEQNLNHDAMYWYRQDPGQGLRLIYYSQIVNDFQKGDIAEGYSVSREKKESFPLTVTSAQKNPTAFYLCASRTSGPTDTQYFGPGTRLTVL.

Concerning this clone: This CDR3 is also generated by other DNA sequences in the sample. The chain recombines TRBV29-1 with TRBJ2-6, with D unclear. Germline assignment: CDR1 SQVTM and CDR2 ANQGSEA. The V gene lost 4 bases and the J gene lost 0 bases, with 10 bases spanning the gap. The CDR3 sequence is 15 residues long. CDR3: CSVGTPRSGANVLTF. As DNA, the CDR3 is TGCAGCGTTGGGACCCCACGCTCTGGGGCCAACGTCCTGACTTTC.

The chain uses TRBV27 and TRBJ1-5; D uncertain. CDR1 is MNHEY and CDR2 is SMNVEV in the germline V gene (reference sequence). The CDR3 contains 13 residues. V lost 2 bases to trimming and J lost 3 bases, with 5 bases between them. CDR3 sequence: CASSLGYNQPQHF. The CDR3 region has the DNA TGTGCCAGCAGTTTAGGGTACAATCAGCCCCAGCATTTT.

The CDR3 loop reads CASSFWLAGNNEQFF. CDR3 sequence (DNA): TGTGCCAGCAGTTTCTGGCTAGCGGGGAACAATGAGCAGTTCTTC. The chain uses TRBV27 and TRBJ2-1, with TRBD2 matching 9 bases. Germline V lookup: CDR1 MNHEY, CDR2 SMNVEV (reference sequence). This CDR3 is 15 amino acids long. Trimming cost V 3 bases and J 5 bases; bases outside gene matches: 5.

The V call is TRBV2, the J call TRBJ2-7; TRBD1 aligns across 8 bases. CDR3 length: 14 amino acids. V lost 5 bases and J lost 3; bases outside the gene matches: 6. In germline, CDR1 is SNHLY, CDR2 FYNNEI. This chain's CDR3 is CASSRGTGRYEQYF. In DNA form, the CDR3 reads TGTGCCAGCAGTAGAGGGACAGGACGCTACGAGCAGTACTTC.

This clone was observed once. The chain employs TRBV6-5 and TRBJ2-7; D unclear. The germline V gene encodes CDR1 MNHEY and CDR2 SVGAGI. The CDR3 covers 14 residues. The germline V and J ends were trimmed by 6 bases and 6 bases, with 18 bases remaining between them. CDR3 sequence reads: CASSTSAPPAEQYF. The CDR3 DNA reads as TGTGCCAGCAGCACTTCCGCCCCCCCGGCCGAGCAGTACTTC.

This clone was recorded a few times. This rearrangement joins TRBV7-8 to TRBJ2-7; perhaps TRBD2 as D (5 bases). V gave up 5 bases and J gave up 6 bases, with 23 bases separating them. Germline V lookup: CDR1 SGHVS, CDR2 FQNEAQ. This CDR3 is 16 amino acids long. CDR3 residues: CASSPGRGRVWLEQYF. CDR3 coding DNA: TGTGCCAGCAGCCCGGGCCGGGGTCGCGTTTGGCTCGAGCAGTACTTC.